This T cell receptor beta chain is from a study of regulatory and conventional T cells in RAG deficiency (dated by TCRdb to the late 2010s). The study in broad terms: To compare the diversity and composition of the repertoires of Treg, conventional CD4+ and CD8+ T cells between RAG-deficient patients and healthy controls, the study applied high-throughput TCR beta sequencing. General study outcomes and caveats: RAG-deficient patients showed markedly lower Shannon entropy and higher Simpson indices than control T-cell subpopulations. The CD25-high CD127-low cells sorted from Omenn syndrome patients may be peripherally activated cells rather than true Treg cells. Compared with controls, Omenn syndrome and CID/AS patients had approximately 100-fold fewer unique TCR beta sequences in Treg cells, whereas the reduction in the other subsets was roughly 9.3-fold. Some T-cell subset analyses were not done for some subjects. Shorter CDR3 lengths were found in all patient T-cell subsets, and >80% Treg-Tconv repertoire overlap at nucleotide and amino acid level was observed in Omenn syndrome patients.

Remarks on this clone: The target of this receptor is not known. There are no base qualities to consult, and no much larger clone falls within one base.

Before genomic DNA extraction, conventional CD4+ T cells were purified from blood as CD25-low CD127-high cells. Several healthy control donors served as the comparison group for repertoire analyses. Libraries were built with the immunoSEQ multiplex PCR assay. Rearranged TCR beta chain products were amplified from the genomic DNA of sorted T-cell subsets and were then sequenced. The paper's processing steps were these. Shannon entropy and Simpson indices were used to measure how diverse the repertoire of productive TCR beta rearrangements was. Clonal expansion was assessed using the summed frequency of the 100 most abundant productive TCR beta clonotypes among total reads. The TRB repertoires were scored with a self-reactivity index that is based on amino acid usage at CDR3beta positions 6 and 7. Repertoire analyses used two-way ANOVA; flow cytometric analyses used Student t or Mann-Whitney tests. TCRdb carries this immuneACCESS record with in-frame sequences only. Its versions omit some clonotypes, under half of them owing to an unresolved V gene in the studies checked, with the rest unexplained. The V and J calls and the clone size are those of that table, but D and trimming were determined from the DNA. The sample data list roughly 30,000 clones, and 90% to 97% of these were observed just once. The top ten constitute roughly 0.32% of the sample.

These same records also appear under a second study, on regulatory T cells. As noted in the second study: The multiplex PCR used 52 forward TRBV primers and 13 reverse TRBJ primers, with assay-based and computational corrections for amplification bias. Restricted unique TRB V-J pairs and skewed V and J gene usage were observed in patient repertoires, most markedly in regulatory T cells. Between CD3G-deficient patients and healthy controls, the study compared T-cell receptor beta repertoires in sorted regulatory T cells, conventional CD4+ T cells and CD8+ T cells. Ficoll density separation was used to isolate peripheral blood mononuclear cells. Within the immunoSEQ assay, multiplex PCR amplified rearranged TRB loci from genomic DNA. An Illumina HiSeq platform was used to sequence the TRB amplicons. Custom algorithms error-filtered the raw sequences and aligned them to reference gene sequences, after which the immunoSEQ online tools were used for analysis. Productive and nonproductive TRB rearrangement frequencies were evaluated among both unique and total sequences. Prism software was used to run t tests, Mann-Whitney tests or two-way ANOVA for comparisons between groups.

Sequencing used CD25- CD4+ T cells sorted from blood. The source of this sequence is a human donor in good health.

The nucleotide sequence reads TGTGCCAGCAGCGGCCAGACCCGACAGGGTAATCGCCAGCCCCAGCATTTT. Its product reads: CASSGQTRQGNRQPQHF. The chain is made from TRBV7-2 and TRBJ1-5, with 7 junctional bases fitting TRBD1. From its cysteine to its phenylalanine, the CDR3 spans 17 amino acids. This entry keeps only the CDR3 DNA: 51 bases, framed from base 1. The germline V end is reduced by 5 bases and the J end by 7 bases; junction bases left unmatched: 17. Taken from the germline V gene, the CDR1 and CDR2 loops are SGHTA and FQGNSA. Supplemented by the reference TRBV7-2 and TRBJ1-5 proteins around the CDR3, the complete variable domain is GAGVSQSPSNKVTEKGKDVELRCDPISGHTALYWYRQSLGQGLEFLIYFQGNSAPDKSGLPSDRFSAERTGGSVSTLTIQRTQQEDSAVYLCASSGQTRQGNRQPQHFGDGTRLSIL.